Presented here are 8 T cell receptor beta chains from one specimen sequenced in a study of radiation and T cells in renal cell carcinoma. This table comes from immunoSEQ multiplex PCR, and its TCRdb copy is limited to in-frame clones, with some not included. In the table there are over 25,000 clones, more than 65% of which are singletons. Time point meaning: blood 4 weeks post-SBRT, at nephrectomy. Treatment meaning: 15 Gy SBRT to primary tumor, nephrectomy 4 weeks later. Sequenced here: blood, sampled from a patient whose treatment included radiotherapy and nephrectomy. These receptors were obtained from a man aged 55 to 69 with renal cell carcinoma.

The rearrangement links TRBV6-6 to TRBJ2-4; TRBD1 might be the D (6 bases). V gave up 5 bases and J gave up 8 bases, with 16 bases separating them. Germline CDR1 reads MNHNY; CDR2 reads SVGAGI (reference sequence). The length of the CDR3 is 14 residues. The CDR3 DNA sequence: TGTGCCAGCAGTATCACAGGGCTAGTTTACATTCAGTACTTC. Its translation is CASSITGLVYIQYF.

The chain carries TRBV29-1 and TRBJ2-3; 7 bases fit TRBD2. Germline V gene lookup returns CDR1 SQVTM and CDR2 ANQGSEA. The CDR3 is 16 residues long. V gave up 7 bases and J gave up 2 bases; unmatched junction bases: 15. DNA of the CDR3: TGCAGCGCAAAAGAACTTCCGGGACTAAACACAGATACGCAGTATTTT. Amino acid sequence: CSAKELPGLNTDTQYF.

This CDR3 is CASSLGRGVYNEQFF. CDR3 DNA sequence: TGTGCCAGCAGCTTGGGACGGGGCGTCTACAATGAGCAGTTCTTC. J is TRBJ2-1 and V is TRBV5-6, with D perhaps TRBD1 or TRBD2 (5 bases each). V lost 0 bases and J lost 3, with 10 bases in between. Germline-derived CDR1 and CDR2 are SGHDT and YYEEEE. The CDR3 totals 15 residues.

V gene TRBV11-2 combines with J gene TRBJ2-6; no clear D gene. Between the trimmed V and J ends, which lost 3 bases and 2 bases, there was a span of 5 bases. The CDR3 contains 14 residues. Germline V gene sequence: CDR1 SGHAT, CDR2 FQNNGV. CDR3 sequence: CASSFSTGANVLTF. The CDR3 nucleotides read TGTGCCAGCAGCTTCTCCACTGGGGCCAACGTCCTGACTTTC.

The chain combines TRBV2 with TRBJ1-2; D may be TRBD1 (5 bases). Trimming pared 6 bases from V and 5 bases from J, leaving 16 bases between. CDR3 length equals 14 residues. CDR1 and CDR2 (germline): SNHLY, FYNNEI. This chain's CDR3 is CASRIQSGPYGYTF. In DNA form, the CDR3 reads TGTGCCAGCAGAATTCAATCGGGACCTTATGGCTACACCTTC.

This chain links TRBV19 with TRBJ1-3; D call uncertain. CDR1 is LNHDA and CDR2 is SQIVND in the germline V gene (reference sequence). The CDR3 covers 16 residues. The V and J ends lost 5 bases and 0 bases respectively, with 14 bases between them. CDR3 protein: CASSFDTLISGNTIYF. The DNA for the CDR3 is TGTGCCAGTAGTTTTGACACTCTGATCTCTGGAAACACCATATATTTT.

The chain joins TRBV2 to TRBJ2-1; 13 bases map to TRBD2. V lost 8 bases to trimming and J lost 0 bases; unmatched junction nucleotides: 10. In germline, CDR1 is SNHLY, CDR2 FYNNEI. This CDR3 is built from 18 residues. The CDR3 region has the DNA TGTGCCAGCGATCCGGGGACTAGCGGGAAGAGCTCCTACAATGAGCAGTTCTTC. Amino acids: CASDPGTSGKSSYNEQFF. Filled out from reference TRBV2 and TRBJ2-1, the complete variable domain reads EPEVTQTPSHQVTQMGQEVILRCVPISNHLYFYWYRQILGQKVEFLVSFYNNEISEKSEIFDDQFSVERPDGSNFTLKIRSTKLEDSAMYFCASDPGTSGKSSYNEQFFGPGTRLTVL.

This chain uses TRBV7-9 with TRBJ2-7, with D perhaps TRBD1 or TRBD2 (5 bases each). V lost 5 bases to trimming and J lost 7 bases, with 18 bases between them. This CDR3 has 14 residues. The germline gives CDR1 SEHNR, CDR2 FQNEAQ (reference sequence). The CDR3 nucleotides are TGTGCCAGCAGCCTCATAGGGACCGCCTCAGAGCAGTACTTC. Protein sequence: CASSLIGTASEQYF.